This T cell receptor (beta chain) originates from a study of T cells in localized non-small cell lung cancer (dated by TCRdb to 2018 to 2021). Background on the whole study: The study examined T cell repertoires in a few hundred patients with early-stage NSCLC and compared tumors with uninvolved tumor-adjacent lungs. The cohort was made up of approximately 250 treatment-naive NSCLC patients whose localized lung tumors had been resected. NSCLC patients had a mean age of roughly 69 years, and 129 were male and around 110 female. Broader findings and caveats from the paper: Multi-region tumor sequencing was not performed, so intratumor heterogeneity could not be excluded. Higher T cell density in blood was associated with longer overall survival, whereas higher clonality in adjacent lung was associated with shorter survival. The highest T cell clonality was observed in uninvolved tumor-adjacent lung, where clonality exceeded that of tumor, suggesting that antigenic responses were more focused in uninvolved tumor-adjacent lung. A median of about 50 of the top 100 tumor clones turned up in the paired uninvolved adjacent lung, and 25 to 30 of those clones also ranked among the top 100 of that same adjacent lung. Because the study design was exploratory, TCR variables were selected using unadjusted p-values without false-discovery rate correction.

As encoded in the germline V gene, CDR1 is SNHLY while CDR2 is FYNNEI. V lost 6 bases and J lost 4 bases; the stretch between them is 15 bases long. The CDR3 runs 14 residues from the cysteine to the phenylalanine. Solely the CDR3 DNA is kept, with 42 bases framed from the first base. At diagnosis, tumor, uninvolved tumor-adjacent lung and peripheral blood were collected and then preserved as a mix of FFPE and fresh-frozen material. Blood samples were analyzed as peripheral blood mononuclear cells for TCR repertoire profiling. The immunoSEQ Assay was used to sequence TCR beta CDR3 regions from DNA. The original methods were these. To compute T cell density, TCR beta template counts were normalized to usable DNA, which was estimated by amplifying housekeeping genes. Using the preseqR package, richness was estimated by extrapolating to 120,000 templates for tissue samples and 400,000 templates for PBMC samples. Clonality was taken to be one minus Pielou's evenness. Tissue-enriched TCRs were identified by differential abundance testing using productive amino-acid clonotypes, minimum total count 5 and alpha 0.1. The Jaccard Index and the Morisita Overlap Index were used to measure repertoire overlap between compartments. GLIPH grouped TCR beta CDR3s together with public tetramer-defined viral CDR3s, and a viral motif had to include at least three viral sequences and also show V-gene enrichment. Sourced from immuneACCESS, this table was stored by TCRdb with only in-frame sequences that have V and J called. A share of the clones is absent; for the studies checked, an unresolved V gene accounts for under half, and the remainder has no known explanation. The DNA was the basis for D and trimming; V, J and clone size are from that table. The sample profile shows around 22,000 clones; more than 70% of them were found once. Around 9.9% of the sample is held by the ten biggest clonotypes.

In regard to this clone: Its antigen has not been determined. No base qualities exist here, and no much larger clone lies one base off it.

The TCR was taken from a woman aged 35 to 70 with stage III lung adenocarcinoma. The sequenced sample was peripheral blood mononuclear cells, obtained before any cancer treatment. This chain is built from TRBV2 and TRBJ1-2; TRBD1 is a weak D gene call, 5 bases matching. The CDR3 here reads CASRYRTVLYGYTF. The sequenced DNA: TGTGCCAGCAGGTACAGGACGGTCCTCTATGGCTACACCTTC.